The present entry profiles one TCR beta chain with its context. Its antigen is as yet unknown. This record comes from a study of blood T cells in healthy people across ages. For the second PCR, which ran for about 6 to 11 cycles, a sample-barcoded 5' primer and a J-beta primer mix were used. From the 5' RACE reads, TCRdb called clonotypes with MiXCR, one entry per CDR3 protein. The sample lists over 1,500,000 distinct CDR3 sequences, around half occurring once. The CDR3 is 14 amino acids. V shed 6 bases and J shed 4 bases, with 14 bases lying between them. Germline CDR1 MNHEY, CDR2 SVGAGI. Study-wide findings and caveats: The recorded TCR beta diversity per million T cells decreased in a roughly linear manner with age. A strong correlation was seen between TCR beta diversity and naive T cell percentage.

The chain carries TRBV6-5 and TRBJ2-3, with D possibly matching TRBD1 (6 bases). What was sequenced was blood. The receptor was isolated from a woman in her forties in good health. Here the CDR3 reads CASRAGVNADTQYF. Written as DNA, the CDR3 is TGTGCCAGCAGGGCAGGGGTCAACGCAGATACGCAGTATTTT.